A single sample gave rise to the 21 T cell receptor beta chains below, sequenced in a study of blood T cell repertoires in COVID-19. This table comes from immunoSEQ multiplex PCR, and its TCRdb copy is limited to in-frame clones, with some not included. The profile shows tens of thousands of clones, around 85% of them singletons. The material sequenced was peripheral blood. These receptors came from a middle-aged man with acute or convalescent COVID-19.

The V call is TRBV4-1, the J call TRBJ1-2, with TRBD1 matching over 8 bases. CDR1 is MGHRA and CDR2 is YSYEKL in the germline V gene. V shed 5 bases and J 8 bases; nucleotides not matched to a gene: 10. The CDR3 runs to 14 residues. The chain's CDR3 is CASSYSARGQGYTF. CDR3 bases: TGCGCCAGCAGCTACAGTGCCAGGGGGCAAGGCTACACCTTC.

The V and J genes are TRBV7-8 and TRBJ2-1, with TRBD2 matching 8 bases. CDR3 length: 13 amino acids. Germline-derived CDR1 and CDR2 are SGHVS and FQNEAQ. Trimming took 8 bases from V and 10 from J; bases not matched to a gene: 10. CDR3 bases: TGTGCCAGCCTCCGGGGGGGGAGTCAGGAGCAGTTCTTC. Its protein is CASLRGGSQEQFF.

The chain combines TRBV6-6 with TRBJ2-1; perhaps TRBD2 as D (6 bases). The germline V gene encodes CDR1 MNHNY and CDR2 SVGAGI (reference sequence). The CDR3 consists of 14 residues. The V gene lost 10 bases and the J gene lost 7 bases, with 20 bases spanning the gap. The CDR3 here is CATRYVAGNNEQFF. The CDR3 DNA reads TGTGCCACCAGATACGTGGCGGGGAATAATGAGCAGTTCTTC.

This clone was recorded a few times. The V call is TRBV5-5, the J call TRBJ2-1; D ambiguous. CDR1 SGHKS and CDR2 YYEKEE come from the germline V gene (reference sequence). The CDR3 is made up of 15 amino acids. V dropped 7 bases and J dropped 0 bases, with 14 bases sitting between them. CDR3 protein: CASLRSFNSYNEQFF. The CDR3, as DNA: TGTGCCAGCCTCCGGTCCTTCAACTCCTACAATGAGCAGTTCTTC.

The chain has TRBV5-1 and TRBJ2-1, with 11 positions matching TRBD2. V lost 0 bases, J lost 12 bases, and 2 bases stayed unmatched. The CDR3 is 13 amino acids. Germline V gene sequence: CDR1 SGHRS, CDR2 YFSETQ. CDR3: CASSLEGLAVQFF. CDR3 DNA sequence: TGCGCCAGCAGCTTGGAGGGACTAGCGGTGCAGTTCTTC.

This clone appeared a single time. The chain has TRBV30 and TRBJ1-1; 9 nucleotides agree with TRBD1. CDR1 and CDR2 from the germline V gene are GTSNPN and SVGIG (reference sequence). The CDR3 length is 14 residues. The trim removed 1 base at V and 5 bases at J, leaving 5 bases unmatched. DNA for the CDR3: TGTGCCTGGAGTGGAACAGGGGGCTGGACTGAAGCTTTCTTT. Translation gives CAWSGTGGWTEAFF.

Note on this clone: Other DNA sequences within the sample encode an identical CDR3. This chain uses TRBV6-5 with TRBJ1-5; TRBD1 might be the D (6 bases). V lost 2 bases and J 13 bases, leaving 15 bases between the germline ends. CDR3 length: 13 residues. Germline V lookup: CDR1 MNHEY, CDR2 SVGAGI. The chain's CDR3 is CASSYGGAGPQHF. The CDR3, as DNA: TGTGCCAGCAGTTACGGGGGGGCCGGGCCTCAGCATTTT.

The chain couples TRBV19 to TRBJ1-5, with 9 bases matching TRBD1. With 5 bases clipped from V and 0 bases from J, the junction kept 14 bases outside the gene matches. Looked up from germline, CDR1 is LNHDA and CDR2 is SQIVND (reference sequence). The CDR3 extends over 19 amino acids. The CDR3 spells CASSPGYRGRTGSNQPQHF. The CDR3 DNA follows: TGTGCCAGTAGTCCCGGTTACAGGGGGCGGACGGGTAGCAATCAGCCCCAGCATTTT.

The chain has TRBV7-6 and TRBJ2-5, with TRBD2 matching 10 bases. The germline V gene has CDR1 SGHVS and CDR2 FNYEAQ. This CDR3 spans 17 amino acids. V gave up 1 base and J gave up 2 bases; unmatched junction bases: 7. The CDR3 DNA is TGTGCCAGCAGCTTAGGCCTAGCGGGGGTCCCACAAGAGACCCAGTACTTC. It encodes CASSLGLAGVPQETQYF.

This clone is judged medium-sized. The V call is TRBV27, the J call TRBJ1-3; D not certain. This CDR3 has 13 amino acids. V was trimmed by 5 bases and J by 8 bases, leaving 13 bases between them. Germline CDR1 reads MNHEY; CDR2 reads SMNVEV (reference sequence). The CDR3 sequence: CASSLSEGDTIYF. CDR3 nucleotide sequence: TGTGCCAGCAGTCTCTCCGAGGGAGACACCATATATTTT.

The V gene is TRBV2, the J gene TRBJ1-4; 8 nucleotides align to TRBD1. Losses at the gene ends were 6 bases for V and 3 bases for J; bases not matched to a gene: 6. Germline V CDR1 and CDR2: SNHLY, FYNNEI. This CDR3 is 15 amino acids long. In DNA, the CDR3 is TGTGCCAGCAGGCCCCAGGGGGCACCTAATGAAAAACTGTTTTTT. It yields the protein CASRPQGAPNEKLFF.

This rearrangement joins TRBV18 to TRBJ1-1; D is possibly TRBD1 (6 bases). Trimming took 2 bases from V and 5 from J, leaving 12 bases between them. The CDR3 extends over 14 amino acids. Germline CDR1 reads KGHSH; CDR2 reads LQKENI. The DNA of the CDR3 is TGTGCCAGCTCACCAGGGGGCTATAGAACTGAAGCTTTCTTT. Protein: CASSPGGYRTEAFF. Drawing the rest from reference TRBV18 and TRBJ1-1, the complete variable domain is NAGVMQNPRHLVRRRGQEARLRCSPMKGHSHVYWYRQLPEEGLKFMVYLQKENIIDESGMPKERFSAEFPKEGPSILRIQQVVRGDSAAYFCASSPGGYRTEAFFGQGTRLTVV.

The genes are TRBV11-2 and TRBJ1-6; TRBD1 is a possible D gene (5 bases). Trimming left V 4 bases short and J 1 base short, with 11 bases between. Germline CDR1 reads SGHAT; CDR2 reads FQNNGV. This CDR3 has 16 amino acids. The CDR3 loop is CASSYLGQSYNSPLHF. The CDR3 region has the DNA TGTGCCAGCAGCTACCTGGGGCAGTCCTATAATTCACCCCTCCACTTT.

For the CDR3, the DNA is TGCGCCAGCAGCCTGGGACAAACGGTAAAGCAGGAGACCCAGTACTTC. Amino acid sequence: CASSLGQTVKQETQYF. The chain has TRBV5-1 and TRBJ2-5; tentative D call: TRBD1 (6 bases). V gave up 4 bases and J gave up 5 bases, with 21 bases separating them. The CDR3 extends over 16 amino acids. In germline, CDR1 is SGHRS, CDR2 YFSETQ.

This sequence joins TRBV30 and TRBJ1-1; D might be TRBD1 (6 bases). This CDR3 is built from 14 residues. Per germline, CDR1 GTSNPN and CDR2 SVGIG (reference sequence). V was trimmed by 0 bases and J by 4 bases, leaving 12 bases between them. CDR3: CAWSVPGAGTEAFF. The DNA for the CDR3 is TGTGCCTGGAGTGTCCCAGGGGCCGGCACTGAAGCTTTCTTT.

J is TRBJ2-3 and V is TRBV9; 7 bases line up with TRBD1. The CDR3 has 15 amino acids. The germline CDR1 and CDR2 sequences are SGDLS and YYNGEE. V dropped 3 bases and J dropped 2; count of bases not matched to a gene: 6. CDR3 residues: CASSAQGVSTDTQYF. CDR3 nucleotide sequence: TGTGCCAGCAGCGCCCAGGGGGTCTCCACAGATACGCAGTATTTT.

V gene TRBV7-2 combines with J gene TRBJ2-1; TRBD2 agrees at 9 bases. V was clipped by 5 bases and J by 4 bases; unmatched bases: 9. Looked up from germline, CDR1 is SGHTA and CDR2 is FQGNSA. The CDR3 loop spans 16 amino acids. The CDR3 loop is CASSVVAGATYNEQFF. CDR3 nucleotides: TGTGCCAGCAGCGTGGTAGCGGGAGCGACGTACAATGAGCAGTTCTTC.

As concerns this clone: The junction differs from germline at one of its ends, possibly a read error. V is TRBV2 and J is TRBJ1-2; D is unclear. CDR3 size: 15 residues. Germline V gene lookup returns CDR1 SNHLY and CDR2 FYNNEI. CDR3 amino acids: CASRLNLRSPPTWHF. The CDR3 nucleotides read TGTGCCAGCAGACTCAACCTAAGGAGCCCTCCTACTTGGCACTTC.

The genes are TRBV5-4 and TRBJ2-1; TRBD1 might be the D (6 bases). Trimming shortened V by 5 bases and J by 3 bases, and 9 bases separated the two germline ends. The V gene's germline CDR1 is SGHNT and CDR2 YYREEE (reference sequence). This CDR3 comprises 13 residues. The CDR3 loop is CASRTDSYNEQFF. CDR3 bases: TGTGCCAGCAGAACGGACAGCTACAATGAGCAGTTCTTC.

The chain uses TRBV4-1 and TRBJ1-2, with unresolved D. Germline V gives CDR1 MGHRA, CDR2 YSYEKL. Trimming cost V 4 bases and J 4 bases, with 16 bases left between them. The CDR3 covers 15 residues. CDR3 region: CASSPNPSGIYGYTF. In nucleotides, the CDR3 is TGCGCCAGCAGCCCGAACCCTTCCGGGATCTATGGCTACACCTTC.

In its sample, this clone was seen a few times. The chain has TRBV19 and TRBJ1-3, with D uncertain. V lost 7 bases and J lost 1, with 8 bases in between. Germline-derived CDR1 and CDR2 are LNHDA and SQIVND (reference sequence). The CDR3 covers 13 residues. For the CDR3, the DNA is TGTGCCAGTACTCCGGGGTCTGGAAACACCATATATTTT. This translates into CASTPGSGNTIYF.